This is a list of T cell receptor beta chains from one sample in a study of T cell responses to AZD1222 COVID-19 vaccine. Using immunoSEQ multiplex PCR, the repertoire was profiled, and TCRdb retains in-frame clones only, with some absent. The sample carries under 150,000 clones, approximately 93% recorded once. The sample in question was peripheral blood, obtained on day 0 of AZD1222 vaccination. The receptors stem from an adult in good health. Each CDR3 is given with its conserved first and last residue. D genes are given only for firm matches. Not every row has a clone size; where given, it reads once, few, many or a size class.

TGTGCCAGCAGCCGATCCACAGGGGCGGGAAACAATGAGCAGTTCTTC | CASSRSTGAGNNEQFF | TRBV7-3 | - | TRBJ2-1 | - | 16
TGTGCCAGCGATGACGGGGGGAGCACTGAAGCTTTCTTT | CASDDGGSTEAFF | TRBV28 | - | TRBJ1-1 | - | 13
TGTGCCAGCAGTGAAGGGAGGGACACCGGGGAGCTGTTTTTT | CASSEGRDTGELFF | TRBV25-1 | many | TRBJ2-2 | TRBD2 | 14
TGCGCCAGCAGCTTGACAGGGGGCCGGACCGGGGAGCTGTTTTTT | CASSLTGGRTGELFF | TRBV5-1 | - | TRBJ2-2 | TRBD1 | 15
TGTGCCAGCAGTTTGGTCGGGACCTCCTACGAGCAGTACTTC | CASSLVGTSYEQYF | TRBV6-5 | - | TRBJ2-7 | - | 14
TGTGCCAGTAGTATTGACAGGGCTTCTGAAGCTTTCTTT | CASSIDRASEAFF | TRBV19 | - | TRBJ1-1 | TRBD1 | 13
TGTGCCAGCAGCCCTCCGGGACATGGGGTCGACGAGCAGTACTTC | CASSPPGHGVDEQYF | TRBV7-8 | once | TRBJ2-7 | - | 15
TGTGCCAGCAGCTTAGAAATCTCCTACAATGAGCAGTTCTTC | CASSLEISYNEQFF | TRBV11-2 | - | TRBJ2-1 | - | 14
TGTGCCAGCAGTTTTCAGGGATGGGACACTGAAGCTTTCTTT | CASSFQGWDTEAFF | TRBV27 | - | TRBJ1-1 | - | 14
TGCGCCAGCAGCTTGACAGGGGAGAACACTGAAGCTTTCTTT | CASSLTGENTEAFF | TRBV5-1 | - | TRBJ1-1 | TRBD1 | 14
TGTGCCAGCCGCGACAGGTCCACTAACTATGGCTACACCTTC | CASRDRSTNYGYTF | TRBV2 | few | TRBJ1-2 | - | 14
TGCGCCAGCAGCTTGGAAGGGGTGAGGGAAAAACTGTTTTTT | CASSLEGVREKLFF | TRBV5-1 | - | TRBJ1-4 | - | 14
TGTGCCAGCAGCGGGGGAGGCGCGGGAGTAGCCGGGGAGCTGTTTTTT | CASSGGGAGVAGELFF | TRBV5-4 | - | TRBJ2-2 | TRBD2 | 16
TGTGCCAGCGGGACACCAAATCAGCCCCAGCATTTT | CASGTPNQPQHF | TRBV28 | - | TRBJ1-5 | - | 12
TGTGCCAGCAGTCCCCCCCGGGGGTTGTACTCACCCCTCCACTTT | CASSPPRGLYSPLHF | TRBV28 | - | TRBJ1-6 | - | 15
TGTGCCAGCAGTAAGCAGGGGGCGTTCGATGGCTACACCTTC | CASSKQGAFDGYTF | TRBV27 | - | TRBJ1-2 | TRBD1 | 14
TGTGCCAGCAGCCAAGGGGGGGGGCGTGAGCAGTTCTTC | CASSQGGGREQFF | TRBV3-1/TRBV3-2 | - | TRBJ2-1 | - | 13
TGTGCCAGCAGCTTAACTCTCTCAGATACGCAGTATTTT | CASSLTLSDTQYF | TRBV7-3 | - | TRBJ2-3 | - | 13
TGTGCCAGCAGCACCACTAGCGGGAGAACAGATACGCAGTATTTT | CASSTTSGRTDTQYF | TRBV5-4 | - | TRBJ2-3 | TRBD2 | 15
TGTGCCAGCAGTCCGGGACAGGGAACAGATACGCAGTATTTT | CASSPGQGTDTQYF | TRBV6-6 | - | TRBJ2-3 | TRBD1 | 14
TGTGCCATCAGTGAAACAGGAGTTGAGCAGTTCTTC | CAISETGVEQFF | TRBV10-3 | - | TRBJ2-1 | - | 12
TGTGCCAGCAGCTTAGGGCGGGAGGTGGAGACCCAGTACTTC | CASSLGREVETQYF | TRBV7-2 | - | TRBJ2-5 | TRBD2 | 14
TGTGCCAGCAGCCGGCTGAACACTGAAGCTTTCTTT | CASSRLNTEAFF | TRBV14 | - | TRBJ1-1 | - | 12
TGTGCCAGCAGCTCAGGAGGATACAATGAGCAGTTCTTC | CASSSGGYNEQFF | TRBV7-2 | - | TRBJ2-1 | - | 13
TGTGCCAGCTCACCACGGGGCCAGGGGGGTTCTGGAAACACCATATATTTT | CASSPRGQGGSGNTIYF | TRBV18 | - | TRBJ1-3 | TRBD1 | 17
TGTGCCAGCAGCTTATACGGGAGCAATCAGCCCCAGCATTTT | CASSLYGSNQPQHF | TRBV7-2 | once | TRBJ1-5 | - | 14
TGCGCCAGCAGCTCCTCTAGCGGGAGCTACGAGCAGTACTTC | CASSSSSGSYEQYF | TRBV5-1 | - | TRBJ2-7 | TRBD2 | 14
TGCGCCAGCAGCTTGACGGGAGACCTAAACATTCAGTACTTC | CASSLTGDLNIQYF | TRBV5-1 | - | TRBJ2-4 | - | 14
TGTGCCAGCAGTTTACAGGGAGCAAGGAACGAGCAGTACTTC | CASSLQGARNEQYF | TRBV28 | - | TRBJ2-7 | - | 14
TGTGCCAGCAGTCTAACCCCCGGGACAGCCTACGAGCAGTACTTC | CASSLTPGTAYEQYF | TRBV6-2/TRBV6-3 | once | TRBJ2-7 | TRBD1 | 15
TGTGCCAGCAGTACCCGGAGAAATGGGAATGAGCAGTTCTTC | CASSTRRNGNEQFF | TRBV6-5 | - | TRBJ2-1 | - | 14
TGCGCCAGCAGCCAAGAGGGCTCGCACTCCTACGAGCAGTACTTC | CASSQEGSHSYEQYF | TRBV4-3 | few | TRBJ2-7 | - | 15
TGTGCCAGCAGTGAGCCGGGACTAGCGGACCTGGGGCAGTACTTC | CASSEPGLADLGQYF | TRBV28 | - | TRBJ2-7 | TRBD2 | 15
TGTGCCAGCAGCCATGGCTCGGGAGCCTACGAGCAGTACTTC | CASSHGSGAYEQYF | TRBV3-1/TRBV3-2 | once | TRBJ2-7 | - | 14
TGTGCCAGTAGTAACCCCGGACAGGGCGCTGGAAACACCATATATTTT | CASSNPGQGAGNTIYF | TRBV19 | - | TRBJ1-3 | TRBD1 | 16
TGTGCCAGCAGTTACTCGAGGCAGGGGGCTGAAGCTTTCTTT | CASSYSRQGAEAFF | TRBV6-5 | - | TRBJ1-1 | TRBD1 | 14
TGTGCCAGCAAAGGGACACCCATGAACACTGAAGCTTTCTTT | CASKGTPMNTEAFF | TRBV3-1/TRBV3-2 | - | TRBJ1-1 | - | 14
TGTGCCAGCAGCCCGGACGGGAACTATGGCTACACCTTC | CASSPDGNYGYTF | TRBV16 | - | TRBJ1-2 | - | 13
TGTGCCTGGAGTACACAGGGGGCGAATACTGAAGCTTTCTTT | CAWSTQGANTEAFF | TRBV30 | - | TRBJ1-1 | TRBD1 | 14
TGTGCCAGCAGCCCGCACCGGGACTCAAAAGAGACCCAGTACTTC | CASSPHRDSKETQYF | TRBV9 | - | TRBJ2-5 | - | 15
TGTGCCAGCAGCCAAGGGACTAGCATTGACGAGCAGTACTTC | CASSQGTSIDEQYF | TRBV3-1/TRBV3-2 | - | TRBJ2-7 | TRBD2 | 14
TGTGCCAGCAGAGGGGGACTAGCGGTCTACAATGAGCAGTTCTTC | CASRGGLAVYNEQFF | TRBV2 | - | TRBJ2-1 | TRBD2 | 15
TGTGCCAGCAGTTATTTCAGGGGGAACTATGGCTACACCTTC | CASSYFRGNYGYTF | TRBV6-5 | - | TRBJ1-2 | TRBD1 | 14
TGTGCCAGCAGCCCCGCTTTGGGGGGAAGGACTGAAGCTTTCTTT | CASSPALGGRTEAFF | TRBV7-2 | - | TRBJ1-1 | - | 15
TGTGCCAGCAGTCCCCGCTACGACTACGAGCAGTACTTC | CASSPRYDYEQYF | TRBV27 | few | TRBJ2-7 | - | 13
TGTGCCAGCTCACCACCGAGGTCGGCTAACACTGAAGCTTTCTTT | CASSPPRSANTEAFF | TRBV18 | - | TRBJ1-1 | - | 15
TGTGCCAGCAGTGCCCCGGGGGAAGAGACCCAGTACTTC | CASSAPGEETQYF | TRBV28 | - | TRBJ2-5 | - | 13
TGTGCCAGCAGTTTGTATGCCTTGACGGGGGGAACTAATGAAAAACTGTTTTTT | CASSLYALTGGTNEKLFF | TRBV27 | - | TRBJ1-4 | - | 18
TGTGCCAGCAGCATCAGGGGAGGGAATTCACCCCTCCACTTT | CASSIRGGNSPLHF | TRBV7-3 | - | TRBJ1-6 | - | 14
TGTGCCAGCAGTTTAGACAGGGATGGCGAAAAACTGTTTTTT | CASSLDRDGEKLFF | TRBV2 | - | TRBJ1-4 | TRBD1 | 14